This T cell receptor beta chain was found in a study of cytomegalovirus exposure and HLA in healthy donors (dated by TCRdb to about 2017). With regard to the full study: In an earlier analysis of around 540 of the donors, about 270 Gb of sequence data and 120 million or so unique TCR beta sequences from approximately 180 million T cells were reported. An early release that covered roughly 600 HLA-typed donors contained 250 to 350 gigabases of sequencing data and 70 million to 100 million unique TCR sequences. Of the roughly 430 genotyped donors, 65% to 90% fell in the genetic ancestry cluster associated with self-reported Caucasian donors. The study was designed to test whether signatures of past pathogen exposure could be identified by cataloging public T cell receptors. The study profiled the T cell repertoires of fewer than 850 subjects by immunosequencing and related them to cytomegalovirus serostatus. In addition to the first cohort of 666 subjects, a separate validation cohort of about 120 different subjects was used. The study combined high-throughput TCR immunosequencing, statistical association of individual TCRs with disease status, and machine learning to predict cytomegalovirus infection status. In a later analysis, previously published TCR beta repertoires from roughly 710 donors were re-analyzed and high-resolution HLA genotyping was added so that TCR occurrence patterns could be studied. Rather than using new phenotypic data, the later analysis identified candidate immune exposures from TCR beta sequences and from how often those sequences occurred across donors. An earlier analysis of about 600 of the donors used high-throughput TCR beta sequencing to judge whether each TCR beta V gene segment behaved as functional or pseudogenic. Donor age, sex, ethnicity and CMV serostatus were collected together with the repertoire data. A later genetic analysis used genome-wide SNP genotypes for about 60% of the 666 donors, treating that subset as a discovery cohort. All discovery cohort repertoires had been generated on a single sequencing platform. Class I and class II HLA loci were covered by the typing at four-digit resolution. Typing coverage differed by locus: A, B, C, DRB1 and DQB1 were typed in roughly 620-630 donors, DQA1 in approximately 520, DPA1 in 600 to 610, and DPB1 in roughly 450. Because of strong linkage in the cohort, 4 to 6 DR-DQ haplotypes were treated as single units for association and clustering. Across some 400 genotyped donors of the cohort, an average of approximately 200,000 unique TCR beta nucleotide sequences per donor were sequenced, and roughly 20% of those sequences were non-productive.

This clone has just a few counts. It has no known antigen specificity. Base qualities were left out, and no much larger clone turns up one base away. The cohort comprised under 700 healthy bone marrow donors. Cohort members were all nominally healthy when sampled, although unrecorded immune exposures were likely present. CMV serostatus was recorded as positive for about 300 and negative for about 50% of the 666 cohort members, whereas no CMV serostatus was recorded for the donor in question. A peripheral blood sample was collected from each donor, and TCR beta sequencing was performed on peripheral blood mononuclear cells. The Qiagen DNeasy Blood Extraction Kit was used to extract genomic DNA from the blood cell samples. The receptor library was made with the immunoSEQ multiplex PCR assay. For the multiplex PCR, a mixture combining 60 forward primers for TCR Vbeta segments and 13 reverse primers for TCR Jbeta segments was used. The CDR3 region of rearranged TCR beta genes was amplified from genomic DNA with a multiplex PCR assay. The Illumina HiSeq System was used to sequence the amplified TCR beta libraries as 87-base-pair reads. As for how the authors treated the data: A later analysis counted about 80 million unique TCR beta chains across the 666 repertoires, and some 11 million of these chains were shared by at least two donors. To remove PCR and sequencing errors, raw reads were error-corrected and collapsed into unique sequences using a nearest-neighbor algorithm that merged closely related sequences. CDR3 sequences were aligned to IMGT reference sequences to assign V, D and J gene segments. Each retained sequence needed at least a six-nucleotide match to both a V gene segment and a J gene segment. A rearrangement counted as productive if the CDR3 had no stop codons and remained in frame with V and J, and every other rearrangement counted as non-productive. Following IMGT convention, CDR3 was defined as the stretch from the second conserved V-encoded cysteine to the conserved J-encoded phenylalanine. The earlier analysis of about 570 of the donors excluded any sequence lacking an unambiguous match to a single V gene segment. An earlier analysis of several hundred of the donors called V segments functional above 56.7% productive rearrangements and segregating when the between-donor standard deviation exceeded 5%. A statistical classification framework was developed to diagnose cytomegalovirus status using the catalog of TCR beta chain sequences. A later analysis assigned V and J genes by comparing TCR nucleotide sequences with IMGT/GENE-DB human TR gene sequences. A later analysis assigned CDR3 sequences and most-parsimonious VDJ recombination scenarios with the TCRdist pipeline. In a later analysis, each TCR beta chain was defined by its CDR3 amino acid sequence together with its V-gene family, and reads lacking a unique V-gene family were excluded. In a later analysis, 450 to 600 highly shared, low-generation-probability nucleotide sequences were removed to address suspected cross-contamination and a sequencing artifact. A later analysis calculated a clonal expansion index for each public chain from normalized within-repertoire ranks of inferred template counts. In a later analysis, generation probabilities were computed using a VDJ recombination model fitted to out-of-frame rearrangements, and the results were checked against IGoR. Hypergeometric tests were used in a later analysis to score TCR-TCR, TCR-HLA and TCR-CMV co-occurrence, with a repertoire-size bias correction applied to the TCR pairs. In a later analysis, false discovery rates were estimated by permuting HLA or CMV assignments 20 times. A later analysis grouped co-occurring TCRs with DBSCAN, adding TCRdist sequence similarity when clustering within HLA-allele-positive subsets. Repertoires with fewer than 30,000 or more than 120,000 public chains were left out of co-occurrence clustering, as were about five repertoires with anomalous nucleotide sharing. Not all clones reach the TCRdb copy of this immuneACCESS table, which keeps in-frame sequences only. Checked studies attribute under half of the gap to unresolved V genes and leave the rest unexplained. That table is the source of V, J and clone size, and D and trimming were worked out from the DNA. For this sample there are some 150,000 clones; 73% appear just once. The ten largest clones take up approximately 15% of the sample.

There are 11 amino acids in the CDR3, from cysteine to phenylalanine inclusive. The entry retains the CDR3 DNA only, 33 bases that are in frame from base 1. V is clipped by 0 bases and J by 12 bases, and the sequence between their germline boundaries is 7 bases long. CDR1 and CDR2 were assigned from the germline V gene as SGHDT and YYEEEE. General conclusions and limits of the study: A further reported finding was that TCR beta sequences accurately predicted the HLA-A and HLA-B alleles for most subjects in the first cohort. A total of roughly 160 TCR beta chains were listed by the study as associated with cytomegalovirus. The authors suggested that the approach could potentially be generalized to other disease states and immunological phenotypes. The earlier analysis of about 600 of the donors excluded 15 to 20 rarely observed V segments, including chromosome 9 orphons, because counts were too low. In a later analysis, several top co-occurrence clusters were reported to appear linked to parvovirus B19, influenza, CMV and Epstein-Barr virus. In an earlier analysis of several hundred of the donors, most TCR beta V segments were observed in productive rearrangements about 87% or about 30% of the time, broadly matching IMGT annotations. A few of the identified cytomegalovirus-associated TCR beta chains were confirmed in vitro to be specific for cytomegalovirus antigens. When HLA alleles, especially DR and DQ, strongly co-occurred, attributing TCR associations to individual alleles was difficult. The presence/absence analyses assumed that sequencing depth was roughly uniform across donors, and that assumption may not be true. The only immune exposure information available for the cohort was CMV serostatus. In a later genetic analysis, a missense DCLRE1C variant was associated with V-gene and J-gene trimming of TCR beta chains, and the association was replicated in an independent cohort. In a later analysis, TCR association rates were found to vary across HLA loci, with the most associated TCRs seen for DRB1 alleles and the fewest for HLA-C alleles. Some IMGT-functional V segments, including TRBV6-2 and TRBV6-3, could not be distinguished by the 87-base-pair reads and were therefore excluded. The sequencing pipeline was judged likely to have produced a cluster of highly shared sequence variants as a technical artifact. Because HLA typing was unavailable for some donors at each locus, only the typed subset was used in association tests. In a later genetic analysis, fewer N-insertions in productive TCRs were reported among donors in an Asian-associated ancestry cluster than the roughly 640-donor mean. In a later analysis, 15,000 to 20,000 TCR beta sequences were associated with specific HLA alleles at a false discovery rate of 0.05. Most TCR sequences were seen in very few donors, while some public TCRs were found in many individuals. In a later analysis, most CMV-associated TCR beta chains were found to appear HLA-restricted, with HLA associations seemingly driven largely by CMV exposure. In both the original and validation cohorts, the classifier was reported to diagnose cytomegalovirus status with high specificity and sensitivity. The cohort was sequenced for TCR beta chains only, and without alpha or paired-chain data the features that could be detected were limited. In a later analysis, HLA-associated TCR beta chains were found to be more clonally expanded and to have lower generation probabilities than equally common non-associated chains. Correlated functional status among segregating V segments might be attributable to linkage disequilibrium, but an unknown experimental factor could not be ruled out.

The specimen sequenced was PBMCs. The source is a human donor in good health. The rearranged chain carries TRBV5-6 and TRBJ2-1, with the D gene uncertain. The DNA is as follows: TGTGCCAGCAGCTTGGGACAACGGCAGTTCTTC. This yields the protein CASSLGQRQFF. The variable domain in full, with residues beyond the CDR3 obtained from the reference TRBV5-6 and TRBJ2-1 genes, is DAGVTQSPTHLIKTRGQQVTLRCSPKSGHDTVSWYQQALGQGPQFIFQYYEEEERQRGNFPDRFSGHQFPNYSSELNVNALLLGDSALYLCASSLGQRQFFGPGTRLTVL.